This T cell receptor beta chain came from a study of T cells in Graves' hyperthyroidism and ophthalmopathy. Thyroid ultrasound, orbital computed tomography, clinical symptoms, and serum thyroxine and TRAb underpinned diagnoses. Germline V gives CDR1 SQVTM, CDR2 ANQGSEA. The CDR3 totals 14 residues. RNA transcripts yielded amplified TCR beta CDR3 regions. With the HTBI primer set, the TCR CDR3 went through a first round of RT-PCR. Using its own MiXCR run on the multiplex PCR reads, TCRdb lists one record per CDR3 protein. The table shows roughly 710,000 distinct CDR3 sequences, with around a third occurring only once. There are a few counts of this clonotype.

The V gene is TRBV29-1, the J gene TRBJ1-5; unclear D gene. The clonotype was recovered from a woman aged 40 to 49 with Graves' hyperthyroidism. Input material: blood. The CDR3 reads CSSWGGQSNQPQHF. CDR3 bases: TGCAGTTCCTGGGGTGGGCAGAGCAATCAGCCCCAGCATTTT.